This T cell receptor beta chain was found in a study of Tregs in tolerant kidney transplant recipients. Whole-study findings and limits: For some patients, primers changed over time, blocking nucleotide-level comparison. Tregs expanded with activated donor B cells seemed most donor-specific.

This clone was observed a handful of times. The target antigen is unknown. This CDR3 contains 13 residues. CDR1 and CDR2 (germline): LGHNA, YSLEER. Between the trimmed V and J ends, which lost 3 bases and 0 bases, there was a span of 6 bases. After approximately six days with irradiated graft donor PBMCs, CFSE-labeled recipient PBMCs were FACS-sorted. Assay used: immunoSEQ multiplex PCR; TCRdb lists only in-frame clones, some missing. The sample lists approximately 8,000 clones; about 35% were seen once. The origin of this receptor is a human patient who received a combined kidney and bone marrow transplant. The chain links TRBV4-3 to TRBJ2-7; D possibly corresponds to TRBD2 (5 bases). The sample here was CD8+ T cells from blood cultured with allogeneic cells, taken before the transplant. CDR3 nucleotides: TGCGCCAGCAGCCATGGGAGCTCCTACGAGCAGTACTTC. It is translated as CASSHGSSYEQYF.